This TCR beta chain was found in a study of molecular identifiers for immune sequencing clone quantification. Germline assignment: CDR1 SNHLY and CDR2 FYNNEI. V lost 3 bases and J lost 5, with 17 bases in between. This CDR3 region has 15 residues. In TCRdb, the PCR reads were re-called with MiXCR into one record per CDR3 protein. The sample lists 30,000 to 40,000 distinct CDR3 sequences; about 19% were seen once. This clonotype was found a few times. The J gene is TRBJ2-7, the V gene TRBV2; D remains ambiguous. The TCR sequence derives from a human donor in good health. Some libraries in this study had Jurkat cell RNA spiked in. Material for sequencing was naive CD8+ T cells from blood, with Jurkat cell RNA spiked in. Subset defined: FACS-sorted CD8+CD4-CCR7+CD45RA+ naive T cells. CDR3 region: CASSDHRRIWDEQYF. In nucleotides, the CDR3 is TGTGCCAGCAGTGACCATCGTCGGATCTGGGACGAGCAGTACTTC.